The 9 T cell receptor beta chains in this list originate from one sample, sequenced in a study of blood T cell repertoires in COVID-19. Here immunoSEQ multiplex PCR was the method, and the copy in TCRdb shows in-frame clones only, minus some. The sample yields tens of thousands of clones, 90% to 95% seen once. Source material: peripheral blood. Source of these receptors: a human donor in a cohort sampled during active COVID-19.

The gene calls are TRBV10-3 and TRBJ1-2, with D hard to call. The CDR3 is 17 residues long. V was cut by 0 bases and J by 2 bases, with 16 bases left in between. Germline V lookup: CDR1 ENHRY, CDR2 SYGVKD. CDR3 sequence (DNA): TGTGCCATCAGTGAGTCTGAAGTGATACTACCCAACTATGGCTACACCTTC. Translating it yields CAISESEVILPNYGYTF.

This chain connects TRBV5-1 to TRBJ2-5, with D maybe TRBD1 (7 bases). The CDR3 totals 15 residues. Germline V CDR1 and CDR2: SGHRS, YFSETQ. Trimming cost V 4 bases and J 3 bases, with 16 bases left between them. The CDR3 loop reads CASSPGAGTEETQYF. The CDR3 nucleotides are TGCGCCAGCAGCCCGGGGGCCGGGACAGAAGAGACCCAGTACTTC.

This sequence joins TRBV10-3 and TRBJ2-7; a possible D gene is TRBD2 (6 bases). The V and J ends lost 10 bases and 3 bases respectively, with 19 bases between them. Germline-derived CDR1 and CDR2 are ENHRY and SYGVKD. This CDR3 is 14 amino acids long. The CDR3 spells CATTGGDHLYEQYF. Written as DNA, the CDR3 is TGTGCCACCACAGGAGGGGACCACCTCTACGAGCAGTACTTC.

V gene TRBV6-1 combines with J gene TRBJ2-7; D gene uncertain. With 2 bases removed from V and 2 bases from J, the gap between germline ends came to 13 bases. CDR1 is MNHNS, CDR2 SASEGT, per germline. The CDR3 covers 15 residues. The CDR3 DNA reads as TGTGCCAGCAGTGAAAATGTGGCCAGAACCTACGAGCAGTACTTC. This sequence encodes CASSENVARTYEQYF.

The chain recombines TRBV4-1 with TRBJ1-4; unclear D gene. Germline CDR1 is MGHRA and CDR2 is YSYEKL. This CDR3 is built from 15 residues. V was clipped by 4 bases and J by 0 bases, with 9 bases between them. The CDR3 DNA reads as TGCGCCAGCAGCCTGTACGGTGCAACTAATGAAAAACTGTTTTTT. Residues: CASSLYGATNEKLFF.

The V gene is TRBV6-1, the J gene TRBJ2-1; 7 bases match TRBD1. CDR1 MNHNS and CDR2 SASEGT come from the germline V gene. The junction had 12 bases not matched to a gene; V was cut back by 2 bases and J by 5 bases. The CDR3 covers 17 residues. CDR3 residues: CASSEYKRGQEDNEQFF. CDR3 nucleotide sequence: TGTGCCAGCAGTGAATATAAGCGTGGACAGGAGGACAATGAGCAGTTCTTC.

The CDR3 sequence is CASSIRGSRSYNEQFF. The CDR3 DNA sequence: TGTGCCAGTAGTATACGCGGGAGTAGGTCCTACAATGAGCAGTTCTTC. The V call is TRBV19, the J call TRBJ2-1, with TRBD2 identical over 7 bases. V shed 2 bases and J 1 base; nucleotides not matched to a gene: 5. The germline V gene encodes CDR1 LNHDA and CDR2 SQIVND (reference sequence). This CDR3 comprises 16 residues.

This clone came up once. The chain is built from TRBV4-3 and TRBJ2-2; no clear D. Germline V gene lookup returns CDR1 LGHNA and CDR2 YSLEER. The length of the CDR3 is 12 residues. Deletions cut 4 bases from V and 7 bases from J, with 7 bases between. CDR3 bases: TGCGCCAGCAGCCCCCCAGTCGGGGAGCTGTTTTTT. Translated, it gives CASSPPVGELFF.

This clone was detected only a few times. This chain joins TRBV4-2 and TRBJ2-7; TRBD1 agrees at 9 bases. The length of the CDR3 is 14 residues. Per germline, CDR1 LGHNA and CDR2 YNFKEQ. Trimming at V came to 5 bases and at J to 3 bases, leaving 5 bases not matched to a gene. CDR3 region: CASSGTGSNYEQYF. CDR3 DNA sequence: TGTGCCAGCAGCGGGACAGGGAGCAACTACGAGCAGTACTTC.